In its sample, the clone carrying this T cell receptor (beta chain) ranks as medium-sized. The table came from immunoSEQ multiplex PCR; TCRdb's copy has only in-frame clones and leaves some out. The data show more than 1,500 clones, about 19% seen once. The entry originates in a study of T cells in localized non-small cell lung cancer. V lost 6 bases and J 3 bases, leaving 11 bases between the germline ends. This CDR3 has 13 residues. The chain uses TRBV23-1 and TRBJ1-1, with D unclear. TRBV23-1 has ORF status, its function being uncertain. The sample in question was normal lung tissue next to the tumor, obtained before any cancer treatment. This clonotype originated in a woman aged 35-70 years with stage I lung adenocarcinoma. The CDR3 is CASSYDVDTEAFF. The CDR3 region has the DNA TGCGCCAGCAGCTACGACGTAGACACTGAAGCTTTCTTT.